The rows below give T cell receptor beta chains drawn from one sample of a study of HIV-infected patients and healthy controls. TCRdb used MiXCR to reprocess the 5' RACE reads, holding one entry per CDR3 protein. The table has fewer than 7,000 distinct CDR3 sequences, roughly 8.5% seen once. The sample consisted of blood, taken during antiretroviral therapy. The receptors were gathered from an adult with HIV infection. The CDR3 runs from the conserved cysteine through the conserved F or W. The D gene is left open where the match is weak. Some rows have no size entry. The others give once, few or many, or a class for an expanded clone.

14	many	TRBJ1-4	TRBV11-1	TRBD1	TGTGCCAGCAGCTTCCCCGGGACAGCAGAAAAACTGTTTTTT	CASSFPGTAEKLFF
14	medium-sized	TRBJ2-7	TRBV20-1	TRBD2	TGCAGTGCTAGATGGGCTAGCGGGAGTTTCGAGCAGTACTTC	CSARWASGSFEQYF
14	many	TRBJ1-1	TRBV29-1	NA	TGCAGCGCCTTCCGGACGGAGAAGAACACTGAAGCTTTCTTT	CSAFRTEKNTEAFF
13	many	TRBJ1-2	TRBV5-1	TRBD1	TGCGCCAGCAGCACCGGACAGGCGATCGACTACACCTTC	CASSTGQAIDYTF
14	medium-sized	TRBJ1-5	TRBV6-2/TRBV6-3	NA	TGTGCCAGCAGTCAGGGGTTCAGCAATCAGCCCCAGCATTTT	CASSQGFSNQPQHF
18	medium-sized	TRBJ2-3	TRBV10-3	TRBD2	TGTGCCACTGCAATTCTAACTAGCGGGAGGGCCGGGGTAGATACGCAGTATTTT	CATAILTSGRAGVDTQYF
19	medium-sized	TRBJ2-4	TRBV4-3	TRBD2	TGCGCCAGCAGCCAAGATCCCAGCGGGAGGAGTAGGGCCAAAAACATTCAGTACTTC	CASSQDPSGRSRAKNIQYF
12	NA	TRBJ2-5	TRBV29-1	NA	TGCAGCGTTGAAGGGTCGGAAGAGACCCAGTACTTC	CSVEGSEETQYF
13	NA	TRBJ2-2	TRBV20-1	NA	TGCAGTGCTAGAGACGAGAACACCGGGGAGCTGTTTTTT	CSARDENTGELFF
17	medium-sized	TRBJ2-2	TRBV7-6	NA	TGTGCCAGCAGCCTCGATGGTTTTGAGTTGTACACCGGGGAGCTGTTTTTT	CASSLDGFELYTGELFF
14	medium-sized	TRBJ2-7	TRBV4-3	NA	TGCGCCAGCAGCCATGGGACTGAATCCTACGAGCAGTACTTC	CASSHGTESYEQYF
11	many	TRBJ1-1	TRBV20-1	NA	TGCAGTGCCCCGGAGGGACGTGAAGCTTTCTTT	CSAPEGREAFF
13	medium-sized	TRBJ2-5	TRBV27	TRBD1	TGTGCCAGCAGTCCGGGACAGGGGGAGACCCAGTACTTC	CASSPGQGETQYF
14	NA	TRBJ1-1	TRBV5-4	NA	TGTGCCAGCAGCTTGATGGGGGCGATGACTGAAGCTTTCTTT	CASSLMGAMTEAFF
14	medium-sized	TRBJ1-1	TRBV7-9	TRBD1	TGTGCCAGCAGCCGGGACAGGGATATCACTGAAGCTTTCTTT	CASSRDRDITEAFF
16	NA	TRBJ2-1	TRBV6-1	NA	TGTGCCAGCAGCGCCAGGGCCCTCACCAACTACAATGAGCAGTTCTTC	CASSARALTNYNEQFF
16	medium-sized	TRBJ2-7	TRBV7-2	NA	TGTGCCAGCAGCGTACGCGGGGCCAGCGGAGGGAACGAGCAGTACTTC	CASSVRGASGGNEQYF
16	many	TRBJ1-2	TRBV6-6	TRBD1	TGTGCCAGCAGTCCCGGCTTTGGGACAGGGACGAAAGGCTACACCTTC	CASSPGFGTGTKGYTF
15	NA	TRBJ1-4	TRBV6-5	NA	TGTGCCAGCAGTCCGGCAGGGGCAGGTCCCTTTCCCGAGTTTTTT	CASSPAGAGPFPEFF
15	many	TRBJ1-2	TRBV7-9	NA	TGTGCCAGCAGCCCCACCGTAGGGGCCAACTATGGCTACACCTTC	CASSPTVGANYGYTF
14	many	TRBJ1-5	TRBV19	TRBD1	TGTGCCAGTAGTAGTACAGGGGGTGCTCAGCCCCAGCATTTT	CASSSTGGAQPQHF
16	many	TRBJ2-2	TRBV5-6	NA	TGTGCCAGCAGCTTGGCGCGACTAGGGAACACCGGGGAGCTGTTTTTT	CASSLARLGNTGELFF
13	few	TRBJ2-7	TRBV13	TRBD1	TGTGCCAGCAGCCCTGGGACAGAGAGGGAGCAGTACTTC	CASSPGTEREQYF
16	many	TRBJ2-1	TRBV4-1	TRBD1	TGCGCCAGCAGCCTAACCAAGGGACAGGGGGCCTATGAGCAGTTCTTC	CASSLTKGQGAYEQFF
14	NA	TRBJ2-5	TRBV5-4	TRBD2	TGTGCCAGCAGGTTGCGGGGGGACCAAGAGACCCAGTACTTC	CASRLRGDQETQYF
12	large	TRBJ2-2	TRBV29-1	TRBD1	TGCAGCGTTGCACAGGGGGCCGGGGAGCTGTTTTTT	CSVAQGAGELFF
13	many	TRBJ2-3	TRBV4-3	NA	TGCGCCAGCAGCCAAGAAAATTGGGATACGCAGTATTTT	CASSQENWDTQYF
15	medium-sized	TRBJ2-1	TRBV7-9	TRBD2	TGTGCCAGCAGCTTAGCTAGCGGGAGGTTCATTGAGCAGTTCTTC	CASSLASGRFIEQFF
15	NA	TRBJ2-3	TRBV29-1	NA	TGCAGCGTGCCCGGACTATCCTATGGCACAGATACGCAGTATTTT	CSVPGLSYGTDTQYF
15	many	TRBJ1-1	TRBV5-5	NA	TGTGCCAGCAGCTCCTCGCCTTGGAGGGACACTGAAGCTTTCTTT	CASSSSPWRDTEAFF
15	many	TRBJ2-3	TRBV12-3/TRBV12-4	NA	TGTGCCAGCCAACCCCAGGTTGGGGGCCGGGATACGCAGTATTTT	CASQPQVGGRDTQYF
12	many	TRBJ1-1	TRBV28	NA	TGTGCCAGCAGTCAACGTCATTCTGAAGCTTTCTTT	CASSQRHSEAFF
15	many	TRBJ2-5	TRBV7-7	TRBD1	TGTGCCAGCAGCCCCGCCGGGACAGGGTTCGAGACCCAGTACTTC	CASSPAGTGFETQYF
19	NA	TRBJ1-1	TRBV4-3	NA	TGCGCCAGCAGCCAAGATTGGGGCAGGTGGGGGAAAGTGAACACTGAAGCTTTCTTT	CASSQDWGRWGKVNTEAFF
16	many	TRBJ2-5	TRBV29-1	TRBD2	TGCAGCGTCAACTACGGAGTAGCGGGATACCGGGAGACCCAGTACTTC	CSVNYGVAGYRETQYF
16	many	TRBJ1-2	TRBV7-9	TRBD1	TGTGCCAGCAGCTTAGCCCGGACAGGGGGCAGCTATGGCTACACCTTC	CASSLARTGGSYGYTF
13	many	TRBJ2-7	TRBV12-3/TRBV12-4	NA	TGTGCCAGCGCAGCTTCCGGGGCCTACGAGCAGTACTTC	CASAASGAYEQYF
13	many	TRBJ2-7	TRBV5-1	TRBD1	TGCGCCAGCAGCTTGGTCCGGGACAGGGAGCAGTACTTC	CASSLVRDREQYF
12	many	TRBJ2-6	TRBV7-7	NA	TGTGCCAGCAGCCCTGGGGCCAACGTCCTGACTTTC	CASSPGANVLTF
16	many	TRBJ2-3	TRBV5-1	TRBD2	TGCGCCAGCAGAGGTAGCGGGAGTACGGCGACAGATACGCAGTATTTT	CASRGSGSTATDTQYF
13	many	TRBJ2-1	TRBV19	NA	TGTGCCAGTAGTAGGGGGGTCGCCAATGAGCAGTTCTTC	CASSRGVANEQFF
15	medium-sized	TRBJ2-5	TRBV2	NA	TGTGCCAGCAGTGATTTCGCCAGGTACCAAGAGACCCAGTACTTC	CASSDFARYQETQYF
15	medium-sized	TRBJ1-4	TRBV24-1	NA	TGTGCCACCAGTGATTCCCGGGCGCTTAATGAAAAACTGTTTTTT	CATSDSRALNEKLFF
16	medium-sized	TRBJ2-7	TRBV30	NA	TGTGCCTGGAGTGTACCCCGACAGATTCTCTCCTACGAGCAGTACTTC	CAWSVPRQILSYEQYF
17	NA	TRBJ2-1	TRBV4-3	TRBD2	TGCGCCAGCAGCCCTTTGGTCTCCGCGGGGGGGCGTAATGAGCAGTTCTTC	CASSPLVSAGGRNEQFF
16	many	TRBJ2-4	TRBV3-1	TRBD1	TGTGCCAGCAGCCAAGATACCAGGGGGGCCAAAAACATTCAGTACTTC	CASSQDTRGAKNIQYF
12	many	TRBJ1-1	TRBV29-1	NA	TGCAGCGTCAGGACACCGAAGGCTGAAGCTTTCTTT	CSVRTPKAEAFF
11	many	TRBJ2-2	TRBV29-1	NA	TGCAGCGTGGGGAACACCGGGGAGCTGTTTTTT	CSVGNTGELFF